These T cell receptor beta chains were read from a single sample in a study of shared clonotypes between healthy human individuals. Profiling relied on immunoSEQ multiplex PCR, and the TCRdb table lists in-frame clones only, not all of them. This table holds fewer than 1 million clones, 95% to 97% found once. The sample consisted of naive CD8+ T cells sorted from blood. The receptors shown here come from a man aged 30-40 years in good health. CDR3s include the opening cysteine and the closing phenylalanine or tryptophan. D genes are given only for firm matches. Clone size, where shown, is once, few, many, or a class for clones that have expanded.

clone_size: -; d_call: -; j_call: TRBJ1-2; v_call: TRBV6-4; cdr3_aa: CASSGEGLLSRYGYTF; cdr3_nt: TGTGCCAGCAGTGGCGAAGGTTTACTATCGAGGTATGGCTACACCTTC
clone_size: -; d_call: -; j_call: TRBJ1-2; v_call: TRBV27; cdr3_aa: CASSFWGREGGYTF; cdr3_nt: TGTGCCAGCAGTTTTTGGGGAAGAGAGGGTGGCTACACCTTC
clone_size: -; d_call: TRBD2; j_call: TRBJ2-1; v_call: TRBV7-9; cdr3_aa: CASSVAGTSGRYEQFF; cdr3_nt: TGTGCCAGCAGCGTCGCGGGGACTAGCGGGAGGTATGAGCAGTTCTTC
clone_size: -; d_call: -; j_call: TRBJ2-7; v_call: TRBV7-6; cdr3_aa: CASSQLEGVYEQYF; cdr3_nt: TGTGCCAGCAGCCAACTTGAAGGGGTCTACGAGCAGTACTTC
clone_size: -; d_call: -; j_call: TRBJ1-3; v_call: TRBV5-1; cdr3_aa: CASTQRSPHFPGNTIYF; cdr3_nt: TGCGCCAGTACCCAAAGGTCACCACATTTCCCTGGAAACACCATATATTTT
clone_size: -; d_call: -; j_call: TRBJ2-1; v_call: TRBV6-5; cdr3_aa: CASSYSSYYNEQFF; cdr3_nt: TGTGCCAGCAGTTACTCCAGCTACTACAATGAGCAGTTCTTC
clone_size: -; d_call: -; j_call: TRBJ1-5; v_call: TRBV19; cdr3_aa: CASSIVSASNQPQHF; cdr3_nt: TGTGCCAGTAGTATAGTTTCCGCTAGCAATCAGCCCCAGCATTTT
clone_size: -; d_call: -; j_call: TRBJ2-1; v_call: TRBV13; cdr3_aa: CASSIRGLQGNEQFF; cdr3_nt: TGTGCCAGCAGCATAAGGGGTCTCCAGGGGAATGAGCAGTTCTTC
clone_size: -; d_call: -; j_call: TRBJ2-6; v_call: TRBV13; cdr3_aa: CASSTRRSSGANVLTF; cdr3_nt: TGTGCCAGCAGCACCCGACGGTCCTCTGGGGCCAACGTCCTGACTTTC
clone_size: -; d_call: -; j_call: TRBJ1-2; v_call: TRBV4-1; cdr3_aa: CASSQDSGRSGYTF; cdr3_nt: TGCGCCAGCAGCCAAGATTCCGGGCGCAGTGGCTACACCTTC
clone_size: -; d_call: TRBD1; j_call: TRBJ2-1; v_call: TRBV14; cdr3_aa: CASSQTGLEISSSYNEQFF; cdr3_nt: TGTGCCAGCAGCCAGACAGGGCTCGAGATATCTAGCTCCTACAATGAGCAGTTCTTC
clone_size: -; d_call: -; j_call: TRBJ2-3; v_call: TRBV13; cdr3_aa: CASSSTGRDDTQYF; cdr3_nt: TGTGCCAGCAGCTCGACAGGGCGGGACGATACGCAGTATTTT
clone_size: -; d_call: TRBD2; j_call: TRBJ2-2; v_call: TRBV27; cdr3_aa: CASRARETSTGELFF; cdr3_nt: TGTGCCAGCAGGGCGCGGGAGACCTCCACCGGGGAGCTGTTTTTT
clone_size: -; d_call: -; j_call: TRBJ1-5; v_call: TRBV5-3; cdr3_aa: CARSTSPSLRGEYSNQPQHF; cdr3_nt: TGTGCCAGAAGCACATCCCCATCGCTCAGGGGCGAATATAGCAATCAGCCCCAGCATTTT
clone_size: -; d_call: TRBD1; j_call: TRBJ1-2; v_call: TRBV29-1; cdr3_aa: CSVGTVGGYGYTF; cdr3_nt: TGCAGCGTCGGGACAGTCGGGGGCTACGGCTACACCTTC
clone_size: -; d_call: -; j_call: TRBJ1-2; v_call: TRBV2; cdr3_aa: CASREAHGWNYGYTF; cdr3_nt: TGTGCCAGCAGGGAGGCCCACGGTTGGAACTATGGCTACACCTTC
clone_size: -; d_call: -; j_call: TRBJ1-2; v_call: TRBV4-1; cdr3_aa: CASSQVGQHLNYGYTF; cdr3_nt: TGCGCCAGCAGCCAAGTTGGGCAGCACCTTAACTATGGCTACACCTTC
clone_size: -; d_call: TRBD1; j_call: TRBJ1-4; v_call: TRBV7-9; cdr3_aa: CASSLTHAGTANEKLFF; cdr3_nt: TGTGCCAGCAGCCTCACCCACGCCGGGACAGCTAATGAAAAACTGTTTTTT
clone_size: -; d_call: -; j_call: TRBJ2-1; v_call: TRBV6-6; cdr3_aa: CASSYSVAYSYNEQFF; cdr3_nt: TGTGCCAGCAGTTACTCGGTAGCTTACTCCTACAATGAGCAGTTCTTC
clone_size: -; d_call: TRBD1; j_call: TRBJ1-2; v_call: TRBV12-5; cdr3_aa: CASGLDGQAANYGYTF; cdr3_nt: TGTGCTAGTGGTTTGGATGGACAGGCAGCTAACTATGGCTACACCTTC
clone_size: -; d_call: -; j_call: TRBJ2-7; v_call: TRBV29-1; cdr3_aa: CSGRDTYEQYF; cdr3_nt: TGCAGCGGACGGGATACTTACGAGCAGTACTTC
clone_size: -; d_call: TRBD1; j_call: TRBJ1-2; v_call: TRBV5-4; cdr3_aa: CASSFGQGGYTF; cdr3_nt: TGTGCCAGCAGCTTTGGACAGGGGGGCTACACCTTC
clone_size: -; d_call: -; j_call: TRBJ2-7; v_call: TRBV4-1; cdr3_aa: CASSQGDEQYF; cdr3_nt: TGCGCCAGCAGCCAAGGGGACGAGCAGTACTTC
clone_size: -; d_call: -; j_call: TRBJ2-3; v_call: TRBV29-1; cdr3_aa: CSVQGQVGFTDTQYF; cdr3_nt: TGCAGCGTCCAAGGCCAGGTTGGGTTCACAGATACGCAGTATTTT
clone_size: -; d_call: -; j_call: TRBJ2-2; v_call: TRBV5-1; cdr3_aa: CASSLVEQGLGGELFF; cdr3_nt: TGCGCCAGCAGCTTGGTGGAGCAGGGTCTGGGCGGGGAGCTGTTTTTT
clone_size: -; d_call: -; j_call: TRBJ2-7; v_call: TRBV7-9; cdr3_aa: CASSLDDYEQYF; cdr3_nt: TGTGCCAGCAGCTTAGACGACTACGAGCAGTACTTC
clone_size: -; d_call: -; j_call: TRBJ2-7; v_call: TRBV5-6; cdr3_aa: CASSSDGSYEQYF; cdr3_nt: TGTGCCAGCAGCTCGGACGGATCCTACGAGCAGTACTTC
clone_size: -; d_call: TRBD2; j_call: TRBJ2-2; v_call: TRBV7-9; cdr3_aa: CASSHRTLAGSNTGELFF; cdr3_nt: TGTGCCAGCAGCCACCGGACACTAGCGGGGTCGAACACCGGGGAGCTGTTTTTT
clone_size: -; d_call: TRBD1; j_call: TRBJ2-3; v_call: TRBV5-6; cdr3_aa: CASSLDGTGIYTDTQYF; cdr3_nt: TGTGCCAGCAGCTTGGACGGGACAGGGATTTACACAGATACGCAGTATTTT
clone_size: -; d_call: TRBD1; j_call: TRBJ2-1; v_call: TRBV5-5; cdr3_aa: CASSWTGLLNEQFF; cdr3_nt: TGTGCCAGCAGTTGGACAGGGTTACTCAATGAGCAGTTCTTC
clone_size: once; d_call: -; j_call: TRBJ2-7; v_call: TRBV27; cdr3_aa: CASSPPGGEQYF; cdr3_nt: TGTGCCAGCAGTCCTCCCGGGGGCGAGCAGTACTTC
clone_size: -; d_call: -; j_call: TRBJ1-1; v_call: TRBV7-8; cdr3_aa: CASSLRGRTNTEAFF; cdr3_nt: TGTGCCAGCAGCTTACGCGGCAGGACGAACACTGAAGCTTTCTTT
clone_size: -; d_call: -; j_call: TRBJ2-7; v_call: TRBV29-1; cdr3_aa: CSVVGRSSYEQYF; cdr3_nt: TGCAGCGTCGTGGGGCGGAGCTCCTACGAGCAGTACTTC
clone_size: -; d_call: -; j_call: TRBJ1-2; v_call: TRBV5-5; cdr3_aa: CASSLDTSRGYGYTF; cdr3_nt: TGTGCCAGCAGCTTGGATACGTCCCGGGGGTATGGCTACACCTTC
clone_size: -; d_call: -; j_call: TRBJ2-7; v_call: TRBV5-4; cdr3_aa: CASSLEGRGAYEQYF; cdr3_nt: TGTGCCAGCAGCTTGGAGGGCAGGGGAGCCTACGAGCAGTACTTC
clone_size: -; d_call: -; j_call: TRBJ2-7; v_call: TRBV6-1; cdr3_aa: CASSGAGAPYEQYF; cdr3_nt: TGTGCCAGCAGTGGTGCGGGGGCTCCCTACGAGCAGTACTTC
clone_size: -; d_call: TRBD2; j_call: TRBJ2-1; v_call: TRBV7-9; cdr3_aa: CASSLESGGYNEQFF; cdr3_nt: TGTGCCAGCAGCTTAGAAAGCGGGGGTTACAATGAGCAGTTCTTC
clone_size: -; d_call: -; j_call: TRBJ1-2; v_call: TRBV7-2; cdr3_aa: CASLGADYGYTF; cdr3_nt: TGTGCCAGCCTGGGGGCCGACTATGGCTACACCTTC
clone_size: -; d_call: TRBD1; j_call: TRBJ2-1; v_call: TRBV9; cdr3_aa: CASSPRTGNSYNEQFF; cdr3_nt: TGTGCCAGCAGCCCCCGGACAGGGAACTCCTACAATGAGCAGTTCTTC
clone_size: -; d_call: -; j_call: TRBJ2-2; v_call: TRBV13; cdr3_aa: CASGNRVGTGELFF; cdr3_nt: TGTGCCAGCGGAAACAGGGTTGGAACCGGGGAGCTGTTTTTT
clone_size: -; d_call: -; j_call: TRBJ2-7; v_call: TRBV16; cdr3_aa: CASSQSSQIIYEQYF; cdr3_nt: TGTGCCAGCAGCCAATCAAGCCAGATAATTTACGAGCAGTACTTC
clone_size: once; d_call: -; j_call: TRBJ2-3; v_call: TRBV6-1; cdr3_aa: CASSEVQGTSTDTQYF; cdr3_nt: TGTGCCAGCAGTGAAGTGCAGGGTACTAGCACAGATACGCAGTATTTT
clone_size: -; d_call: -; j_call: TRBJ2-7; v_call: TRBV5-1; cdr3_aa: CASSLEGRITRYEQYF; cdr3_nt: TGCGCCAGCAGCTTGGAGGGACGGATTACTCGGTACGAGCAGTACTTC
clone_size: once; d_call: -; j_call: TRBJ1-4; v_call: TRBV30; cdr3_aa: CAWTVGRVNEKLFF; cdr3_nt: TGTGCCTGGACCGTCGGAAGAGTTAATGAAAAACTGTTTTTT
clone_size: -; d_call: TRBD2; j_call: TRBJ2-1; v_call: TRBV9; cdr3_aa: CASSVLAGTYNEQFF; cdr3_nt: TGTGCCAGCAGCGTGCTAGCGGGCACGTACAATGAGCAGTTCTTC
clone_size: -; d_call: TRBD2; j_call: TRBJ2-1; v_call: TRBV11-2; cdr3_aa: CASSTGTSGVNEQFF; cdr3_nt: TGTGCCAGCAGCACCGGGACTAGCGGGGTCAATGAGCAGTTCTTC
clone_size: -; d_call: TRBD2; j_call: TRBJ2-6; v_call: TRBV5-1; cdr3_aa: CASRKREGPSGANVLTF; cdr3_nt: TGCGCCAGCAGAAAGCGGGAGGGCCCCTCTGGGGCCAACGTCCTGACTTTC
clone_size: -; d_call: TRBD2; j_call: TRBJ2-1; v_call: TRBV27; cdr3_aa: CASRISGRYNEQFF; cdr3_nt: TGTGCCAGCAGAATTAGCGGGAGGTACAATGAGCAGTTCTTC
clone_size: -; d_call: -; j_call: TRBJ2-2; v_call: TRBV12-2; cdr3_aa: CASRLRQGNTGELFF; cdr3_nt: TGTGCAAGTCGCTTACGACAGGGGAACACCGGGGAGCTGTTTTTT
clone_size: few; d_call: TRBD2; j_call: TRBJ2-7; v_call: TRBV27; cdr3_aa: CASSLGGVNTYEQYF; cdr3_nt: TGTGCCAGCAGTTTGGGGGGGGTAAATACCTACGAGCAGTACTTC
clone_size: -; d_call: TRBD1; j_call: TRBJ1-2; v_call: TRBV5-8; cdr3_aa: CASSSGTGDYGYTF; cdr3_nt: TGTGCCAGCAGCTCCGGGACAGGGGATTATGGCTACACCTTC
clone_size: -; d_call: -; j_call: TRBJ2-3; v_call: TRBV4-1; cdr3_aa: CASSQVSAADTQYF; cdr3_nt: TGCGCCAGCAGCCAAGTGTCAGCGGCGGATACGCAGTATTTT
clone_size: -; d_call: -; j_call: TRBJ2-1; v_call: TRBV29-1; cdr3_aa: CSVEGRYNEQFF; cdr3_nt: TGCAGCGTCGAAGGAAGGTACAATGAGCAGTTCTTC
clone_size: -; d_call: -; j_call: TRBJ2-4; v_call: TRBV7-9; cdr3_aa: CASSEKQEIAKNIQYF; cdr3_nt: TGTGCCAGCAGCGAAAAACAGGAGATAGCCAAAAACATTCAGTACTTC
clone_size: -; d_call: TRBD2; j_call: TRBJ2-7; v_call: TRBV10-2; cdr3_aa: CASSVFTSGSSEQYF; cdr3_nt: TGCGCCAGCAGTGTATTTACGAGCGGGAGTAGTGAGCAGTACTTC
clone_size: -; d_call: TRBD2; j_call: TRBJ2-7; v_call: TRBV5-1; cdr3_aa: CASSNTSGAYEQYF; cdr3_nt: TGCGCCAGCAGCAACACTAGCGGCGCCTACGAGCAGTACTTC